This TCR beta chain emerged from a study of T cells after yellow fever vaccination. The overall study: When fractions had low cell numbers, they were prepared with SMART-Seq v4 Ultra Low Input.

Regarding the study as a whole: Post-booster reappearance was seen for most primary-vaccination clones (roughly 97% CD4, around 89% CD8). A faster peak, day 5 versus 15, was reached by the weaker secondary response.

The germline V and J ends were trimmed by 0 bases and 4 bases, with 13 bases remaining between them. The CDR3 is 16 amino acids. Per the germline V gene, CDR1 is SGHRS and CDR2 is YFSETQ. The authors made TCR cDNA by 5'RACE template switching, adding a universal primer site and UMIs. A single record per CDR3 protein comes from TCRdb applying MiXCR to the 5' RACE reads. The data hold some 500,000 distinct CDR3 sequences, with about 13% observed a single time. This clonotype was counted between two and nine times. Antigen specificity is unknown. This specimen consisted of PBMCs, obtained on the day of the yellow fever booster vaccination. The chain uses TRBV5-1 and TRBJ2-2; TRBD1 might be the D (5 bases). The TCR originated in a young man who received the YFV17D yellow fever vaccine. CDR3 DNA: TGCGCCAGCAGCTTGGCCAAGGGGTTGGTCACCGGGGAGCTGTTTTTT. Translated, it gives CASSLAKGLVTGELFF.